The clone carrying this T cell receptor (beta chain) was found a few times. These data belong to a study of T cells in Graves' hyperthyroidism and ophthalmopathy. The overall study: Specimen type is peripheral blood, collected at initial diagnosis prior to any treatment.

Ophthalmopathy patients had moderate-to-severe active disease, CAS ≥3, NOSPECS ≥4, and disease duration under 3 months. The CDR3 is 15 amino acids. The germline CDR1 and CDR2 sequences are GTSNPN and SVGIG (reference sequence). The CDR3 regions of TCR beta were amplified from RNA transcripts. In the first-round RT-PCR of the TCR CDR3, the HTBI primer set was used. TCRdb recomputed calls from the multiplex PCR reads with MiXCR, one row per CDR3 protein. The profile shows some 650,000 distinct CDR3 sequences, 15% to 20% of them singletons. Sequenced sample: blood. This chain joins TRBV30 and TRBJ2-5; 9 bases are a match to TRBD2. The J call is uncertain, as TRBJ2-1 better fits the DNA end. The clonotype comes from a woman between 35 and 50 years old with Graves' ophthalmopathy. CDR3 protein: CAWSGSGRAGETQFF. CDR3 DNA sequence: TGTGCCTGGAGTGGTAGCGGGAGAGCGGGAGAGACCCAGTTCTTC.